A single sample gave rise to the 27 T cell receptor beta chains below, sequenced in a study of blood T cell repertoires in COVID-19. Measured with immunoSEQ multiplex PCR; TCRdb has only the in-frame clones, and not every one. The data show about 170,000 clones, more than 65% seen once. What was sequenced was peripheral blood. These receptors were taken from a human donor with acute or convalescent COVID-19. The donor label of this sample is uncertain.

Remarks on this clone: Other DNA sequences of this sample code for an identical CDR3. The chain uses TRBV19 and TRBJ1-5, with 7 nucleotides matching TRBD1. V lost 0 bases to trimming and J lost 2 bases; unmatched junction nucleotides: 4. This CDR3 has 16 amino acids. Germline V CDR1 and CDR2: LNHDA, SQIVND (reference sequence). The CDR3 coding sequence is TGTGCCAGTAGTATAGATGCGCAGGGGGGCAATCAGCCCCAGCATTTT. Translating gives CASSIDAQGGNQPQHF.

The genes are TRBV7-9 and TRBJ1-5; D gene ambiguous. With 5 bases removed from V and 6 bases from J, the gap between germline ends came to 14 bases. This CDR3 has 14 residues. The germline gives CDR1 SEHNR, CDR2 FQNEAQ (reference sequence). In nucleotides, the CDR3 is TGTGCCAGCAGCCGTTCGGTAGTTGGTCAGCCCCAGCATTTT. Translated: CASSRSVVGQPQHF.

This clone occurred a few times. CDR3 loop: CASSSPRSQGGVNQPQHF. For the CDR3, the DNA is TGTGCCAGCAGCTCACCCCGGTCGCAGGGCGGCGTCAATCAGCCCCAGCATTTT. The chain couples TRBV7-2 to TRBJ1-5, with a tentative D call TRBD1 (5 bases). Between the trimmed V and J ends, which lost 4 bases and 3 bases, there was a span of 22 bases. CDR1 is SGHTA, CDR2 FQGNSA, per germline. CDR3 length: 18 residues.

This clone was recorded only once. The gene calls are TRBV4-1 and TRBJ1-1, with D unclear. This CDR3 is 13 amino acids long. The germline V and J ends were trimmed by 3 bases and 8 bases, with 13 bases remaining between them. CDR1 is MGHRA, CDR2 YSYEKL, per germline. The DNA of the CDR3 is TGCGCCAGCAGCCAGTCCCCCTTTGAGGAAGCTTTCTTT. Its protein product is CASSQSPFEEAFF.

The chain is built from TRBV11-3 and TRBJ2-3; 9 bases align to TRBD2. The V segment lost 5 bases and the J segment 10 bases; nucleotides outside the gene matches: 13. The CDR3 has 15 residues. Germline values: CDR1 SGHNT, CDR2 YENEEA. The CDR3 loop reads CASSPGLAGGLSQYF. CDR3 sequence (DNA): TGTGCCAGCAGCCCGGGACTAGCAGGGGGACTGTCGCAGTATTTT.

The chain combines TRBV28 with TRBJ2-1, with 12 nucleotides matching TRBD1. The CDR3 runs to 15 residues. Germline V CDR1 and CDR2: MDHEN, SYDVKM. The trim removed 3 bases at V and 8 bases at J, leaving 5 bases unmatched. CDR3 sequence reads: CASSFGGTGGHEQFF. CDR3 nucleotides: TGTGCCAGCAGTTTTGGAGGGACAGGGGGCCATGAGCAGTTCTTC.

The chain links TRBV7-3 to TRBJ1-2; 7 nucleotides line up with TRBD1. Germline trimming cut 2 bases from V and 7 bases from J; bases unmatched to any gene: 13. CDR1 is SGHTA, CDR2 FQGTGA, per germline. This CDR3 is built from 16 residues. The CDR3, as DNA: TGTGCCAGCAGCTTATCACCGACAGGGTTAGGCTCTGGCTACACCTTC. Its translation is CASSLSPTGLGSGYTF.

The gene calls are TRBV18 and TRBJ1-1; D unclear. The V gene lost 3 bases and the J gene lost 0 bases, with 8 bases spanning the gap. The length of the CDR3 is 14 residues. CDR1 is KGHSH and CDR2 is LQKENI in the germline V gene. CDR3 in amino acids: CASSPPGMNTEAFF. The CDR3, as DNA: TGTGCCAGCTCACCCCCAGGAATGAACACTGAAGCTTTCTTT. The whole variable domain, remainder taken from reference TRBV18 and TRBJ1-1, is NAGVMQNPRHLVRRRGQEARLRCSPMKGHSHVYWYRQLPEEGLKFMVYLQKENIIDESGMPKERFSAEFPKEGPSILRIQQVVRGDSAAYFCASSPPGMNTEAFFGQGTRLTVV.

The V call is TRBV6-1, the J call TRBJ1-5; a weak D match, TRBD1 (5 bases). Germline V lookup: CDR1 MNHNS, CDR2 SASEGT. V shed 3 bases and J shed 5 bases, with 8 bases lying between them. The CDR3 covers 13 residues. CDR3 region: CASSDRVYQPQHF. The CDR3 bases are TGTGCCAGCAGTGACAGGGTCTATCAGCCCCAGCATTTT.

The chain couples TRBV2 to TRBJ2-5; TRBD2 is a possible D gene (6 bases). The CDR3 has 13 residues. The germline V gene has CDR1 SNHLY and CDR2 FYNNEI. Trimming took 8 bases from V and 5 from J, leaving 15 bases between them. CDR3 bases: TGTGCCAGCGGCGGTGGGGGGACGGAGACCCAGTACTTC. It yields the protein CASGGGGTETQYF.

The V call is TRBV28, the J call TRBJ2-2; TRBD1 is a possible D gene (6 bases). Trimming left V 5 bases short and J 1 base short, with 8 bases between. The CDR3 has 14 residues. Germline lookup yields CDR1 MDHEN and CDR2 SYDVKM. In DNA, the CDR3 is TGTGCCAGCAGTAGGGGGATGAACACCGGGGAGCTGTTTTTT. It yields the protein CASSRGMNTGELFF.

The rearrangement uses TRBV5-1 and TRBJ1-3; D is perhaps TRBD1 (5 bases). Germline lookup yields CDR1 SGHRS and CDR2 YFSETQ. The CDR3 length is 14 residues. V was clipped by 2 bases and J by 4 bases, with 10 bases between them. CDR3: CASSFQGGGNTIYF. The CDR3 nucleotides are TGCGCCAGCAGCTTCCAGGGAGGAGGAAACACCATATATTTT. Combining the CDR3 with reference TRBV5-1 and TRBJ1-3 gives the whole variable domain KAGVTQTPRYLIKTRGQQVTLSCSPISGHRSVSWYQQTPGQGLQFLFEYFSETQRNKGNFPGRFSGRQFSNSRSEMNVSTLELGDSALYLCASSFQGGGNTIYFGEGSWLTVV.

The J gene is TRBJ1-5, the V gene TRBV28; no reliable D call. Trimming took off 7 bases at V and 2 bases at J, with 9 bases between the two ends. This CDR3 comprises 13 residues. Per the germline V gene, CDR1 is MDHEN and CDR2 is SYDVKM. As DNA, the CDR3 is TGTGCCAGCAAATTAACGGGCAATCAGCCCCAGCATTTT. Amino acid sequence: CASKLTGNQPQHF.

V usage is TRBV11-2 and J usage is TRBJ1-1; a possible D gene is TRBD1 (5 bases). The V gene's germline CDR1 is SGHAT and CDR2 FQNNGV. Trimming removed 6 bases at V and 1 base at J, with 9 bases between. CDR3 size: 13 residues. CDR3 protein: CASSQDRNTEAFF. CDR3 nucleotide sequence: TGTGCCAGCAGTCAAGACAGGAACACTGAAGCTTTCTTT.

The rearrangement joins TRBV2 to TRBJ1-1; perhaps TRBD1 as D (5 bases). This CDR3 has 14 residues. The V and J ends lost 5 bases and 1 base respectively, with 11 bases between them. The germline CDR1 and CDR2 sequences are SNHLY and FYNNEI. The CDR3 loop is CASSMLGANTEAFF. CDR3 in DNA: TGTGCCAGCAGTATGTTAGGGGCGAACACTGAAGCTTTCTTT.

The chain has TRBV28 and TRBJ1-4, with D possibly TRBD1 on 5 matching bases. The CDR3 length is 12 residues. CDR1 is MDHEN and CDR2 is SYDVKM in the germline V gene. The V gene lost 8 bases and the J gene lost 7 bases, with 11 bases spanning the gap. The CDR3 protein is CASCTRAEKLFF. CDR3 coding DNA: TGTGCCAGCTGCACCAGGGCTGAAAAACTGTTTTTT. Together with reference TRBV28 and TRBJ1-4, the CDR3 gives the full variable domain: DVKVTQSSRYLVKRTGEKVFLECVQDMDHENMFWYRQDPGLGLRLIYFSYDVKMKEKGDIPEGYSVSREKKERFSLILESASTNQTSMYLCASCTRAEKLFFGSGTQLSVL.

The chain joins TRBV5-1 to TRBJ2-3, with 7 bases fitting TRBD1. Trimming removed 4 bases from V and 1 base from J; junction bases left unmatched: 3. The CDR3 consists of 14 residues. Germline loops: CDR1 SGHRS, CDR2 YFSETQ. CDR3: CASSSTGGTDTQYF. The DNA of the CDR3 is TGCGCCAGCAGCAGCACAGGGGGCACAGATACGCAGTATTTT.

The chain uses TRBV6-5 and TRBJ1-2; D remains unclear. Trimming took off 0 bases at V and 7 bases at J, with 9 bases between the two ends. The CDR3 totals 13 residues. Germline CDR1 is MNHEY and CDR2 is SVGAGI. In nucleotides, the CDR3 is TGTGCCAGCAGTTACTCGCCAGAGGGTGGCTACACCTTC. This translates into CASSYSPEGGYTF.

The chain uses TRBV2 and TRBJ2-5; maybe TRBD1 (5 bases). Deletions cut 6 bases from V and 4 bases from J, with 18 bases between. Germline values: CDR1 SNHLY, CDR2 FYNNEI. This CDR3 comprises 15 residues. CDR3 amino acids: CASRKTVTVGETQYF. The DNA for the CDR3 is TGTGCCAGCAGAAAGACAGTCACGGTGGGAGAGACCCAGTACTTC.

For the CDR3, the DNA is TGTGCCAGCAGCTTCGGGGGATCCAAGAACAATGAGCAGTTCTTC. Its protein is CASSFGGSKNNEQFF. The chain has TRBV11-3 and TRBJ2-1, with D perhaps matching TRBD2 (6 bases). CDR1 and CDR2 (germline): SGHNT, YENEEA. The ends were cut back, 3 bases at V and 5 bases at J, with 14 bases in the middle. This CDR3 spans 15 amino acids. The variable domain in full, with the rest retrieved from reference TRBV11-3 and TRBJ2-1, is EAGVVQSPRYKIIEKKQPVAFWCNPISGHNTLYWYLQNLGQGPELLIRYENEEAVDDSQLPKDRFSAERLKGVDSTLKIQPAELGDSAVYLCASSFGGSKNNEQFFGPGTRLTVL.

This CDR3 reads CASSSQGSYNSPLHF. The DNA of the CDR3 is TGTGCCAGCAGCTCACAGGGGTCTTATAATTCACCCCTCCACTTT. The chain employs TRBV3-1 (or the pseudogene TRBV3-2) and TRBJ1-6; TRBD1 agrees at 7 bases. V dropped 5 bases and J dropped 4; count of bases not matched to a gene: 5. The germline CDR1 and CDR2 sequences are LGHDT and YNNKEL (reference sequence). This CDR3 region has 15 residues.

The chain employs TRBV2 and TRBJ2-2; 13 bases line up with TRBD2. Germline V lookup: CDR1 SNHLY, CDR2 FYNNEI. Trimming removed 5 bases from V and 7 bases from J; junction bases left unmatched: 10. There are 17 residues in the CDR3. CDR3 in DNA: TGTGCCAGCAGTAATCAGCGGACTAGCGGGAGTGTCGGGGAGCTGTTTTTT. Residues: CASSNQRTSGSVGELFF.

The chain employs TRBV30 and TRBJ1-4; 11 bases map to TRBD1. Trimming at V came to 2 bases and at J to 8 bases, leaving 7 bases not matched to a gene. This CDR3 is built from 15 residues. Germline V gives CDR1 GTSNPN, CDR2 SVGIG (reference sequence). Written as DNA, the CDR3 is TGTGCCTGGAGTCCGGACAGGGGGCGGGGAGAAAAACTGTTTTTT. Translating gives CAWSPDRGRGEKLFF.

The chain carries TRBV10-3 and TRBJ1-6; D not resolved. The CDR3 totals 13 residues. Germline V gene lookup returns CDR1 ENHRY and CDR2 SYGVKD. V lost 7 bases, J lost 6 bases, and 10 bases lay in between. CDR3 residues: CAITITTNSPLHF. The CDR3 DNA is TGTGCCATCACCATCACTACTAATTCACCCCTCCACTTT.

The CDR3 DNA reads TGTGCCAGCAGCTTCACCGGGACTAGCGGGAGCACAGATACGCAGTATTTT. It is translated as CASSFTGTSGSTDTQYF. This chain connects TRBV7-9 to TRBJ2-3; 12 nucleotides match TRBD2. The V and J ends lost 3 bases and 0 bases, in that order; junction bases with no gene match: 4. There are 17 residues in the CDR3. Germline V gives CDR1 SEHNR, CDR2 FQNEAQ (reference sequence).

On this clone: Other DNA sequences in the same sample also yield this CDR3. The chain employs TRBV30 and TRBJ2-5, with 7 bases fitting TRBD1. This CDR3 has 12 residues. Germline V gene data show CDR1 as GTSNPN and CDR2 as SVGIG (reference sequence). J gave up 5 bases and V 3 bases, and 3 bases lay outside the gene matches. The CDR3 nucleotides read TGTGCCTGGAGACAGGGGCAGGAGACCCAGTACTTC. Protein sequence: CAWRQGQETQYF.

The chain recombines TRBV5-1 with TRBJ2-7; 10 nucleotides line up with TRBD2. The CDR3 length is 15 residues. CDR1 is SGHRS, CDR2 YFSETQ, per germline. With 0 bases clipped from V and 7 bases from J, the junction kept 7 bases outside the gene matches. DNA for the CDR3: TGCGCCAGCAGCTTGGAGGGGACTAGCGACCCAGAGCAGTACTTC. Protein: CASSLEGTSDPEQYF.